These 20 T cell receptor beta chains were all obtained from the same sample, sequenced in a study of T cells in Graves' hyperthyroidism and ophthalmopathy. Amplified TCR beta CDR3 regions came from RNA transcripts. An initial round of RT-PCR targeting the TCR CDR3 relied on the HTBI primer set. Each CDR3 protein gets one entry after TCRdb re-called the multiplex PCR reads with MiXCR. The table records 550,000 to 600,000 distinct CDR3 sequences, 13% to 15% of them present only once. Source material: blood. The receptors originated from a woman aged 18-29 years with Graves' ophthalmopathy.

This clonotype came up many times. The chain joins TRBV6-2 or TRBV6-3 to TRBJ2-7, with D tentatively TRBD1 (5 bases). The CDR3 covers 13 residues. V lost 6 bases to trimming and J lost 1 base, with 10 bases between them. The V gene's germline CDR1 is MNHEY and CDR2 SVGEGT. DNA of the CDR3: TGTGCCAGCAGACGACAGCTATCCTACGAGCAGTACTTC. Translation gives CASRRQLSYEQYF.

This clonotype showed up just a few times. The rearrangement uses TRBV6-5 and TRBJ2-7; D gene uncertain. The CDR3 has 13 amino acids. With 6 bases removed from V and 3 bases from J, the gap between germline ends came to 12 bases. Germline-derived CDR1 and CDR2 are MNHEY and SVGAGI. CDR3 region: CASRTGHFYEQYF. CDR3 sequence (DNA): TGTGCCAGCAGAACGGGCCACTTCTACGAGCAGTACTTC.

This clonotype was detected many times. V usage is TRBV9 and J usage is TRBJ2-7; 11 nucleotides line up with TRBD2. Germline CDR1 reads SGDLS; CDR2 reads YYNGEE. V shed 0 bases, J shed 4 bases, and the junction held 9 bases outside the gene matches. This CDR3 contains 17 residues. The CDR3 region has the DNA TGTGCCAGCAGCGTAGCTCCTTCGACTAGCGGGGAATACGAGCAGTACTTC. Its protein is CASSVAPSTSGEYEQYF.

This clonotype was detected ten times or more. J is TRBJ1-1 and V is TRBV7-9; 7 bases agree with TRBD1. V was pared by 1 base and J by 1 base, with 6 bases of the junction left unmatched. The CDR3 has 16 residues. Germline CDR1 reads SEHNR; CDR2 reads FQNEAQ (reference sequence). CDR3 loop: CASSLVTGAPNTEAFF. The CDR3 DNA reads TGTGCCAGCAGCTTAGTTACAGGGGCCCCGAACACTGAAGCTTTCTTT. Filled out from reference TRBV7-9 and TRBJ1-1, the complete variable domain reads DTGVSQNPRHKITKRGQNVTFRCDPISEHNRLYWYRQTLGQGPEFLTYFQNEAQLEKSRLLSDRFSAERPKGSFSTLEIQRTEQGDSAMYLCASSLVTGAPNTEAFFGQGTRLTVV.

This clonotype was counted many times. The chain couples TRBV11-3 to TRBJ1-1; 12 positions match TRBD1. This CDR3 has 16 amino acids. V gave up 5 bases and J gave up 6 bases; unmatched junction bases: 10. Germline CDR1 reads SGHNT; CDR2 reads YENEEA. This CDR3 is CASSGGDRGPVAEAFF. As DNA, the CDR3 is TGTGCCAGCAGCGGGGGGGACAGGGGGCCGGTCGCTGAAGCTTTCTTT.

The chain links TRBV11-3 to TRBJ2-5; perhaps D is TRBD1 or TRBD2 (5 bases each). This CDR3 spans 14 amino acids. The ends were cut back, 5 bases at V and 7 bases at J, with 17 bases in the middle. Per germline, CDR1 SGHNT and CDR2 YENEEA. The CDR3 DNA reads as TGTGCCAGCAGCGCAGGGACGGACCTCCGGACCCAGTACTTC. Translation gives CASSAGTDLRTQYF.

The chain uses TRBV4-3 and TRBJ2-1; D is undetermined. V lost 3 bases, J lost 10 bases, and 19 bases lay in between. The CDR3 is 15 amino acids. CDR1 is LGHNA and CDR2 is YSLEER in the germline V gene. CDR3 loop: CASSHDWNPTREQFF. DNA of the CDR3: TGCGCCAGCAGCCACGACTGGAACCCTACGAGAGAGCAGTTCTTC.

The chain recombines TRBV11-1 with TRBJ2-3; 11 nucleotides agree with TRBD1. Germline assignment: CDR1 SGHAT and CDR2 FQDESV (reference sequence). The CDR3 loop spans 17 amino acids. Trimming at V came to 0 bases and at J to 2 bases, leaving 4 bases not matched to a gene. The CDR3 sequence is CASSLAGTGGYTDTQYF. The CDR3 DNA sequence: TGTGCCAGCAGCTTAGCCGGGACAGGGGGTTACACAGATACGCAGTATTTT.

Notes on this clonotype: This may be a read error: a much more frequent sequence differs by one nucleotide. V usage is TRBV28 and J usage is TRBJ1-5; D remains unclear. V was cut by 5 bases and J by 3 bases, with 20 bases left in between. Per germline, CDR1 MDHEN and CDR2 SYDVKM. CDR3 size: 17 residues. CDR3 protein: CASSPPWKGRNNQPQHF. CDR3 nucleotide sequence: TGTGCCAGCAGTCCCCCCTGGAAAGGGAGGAACAATCAGCCCCAGCATTTT.

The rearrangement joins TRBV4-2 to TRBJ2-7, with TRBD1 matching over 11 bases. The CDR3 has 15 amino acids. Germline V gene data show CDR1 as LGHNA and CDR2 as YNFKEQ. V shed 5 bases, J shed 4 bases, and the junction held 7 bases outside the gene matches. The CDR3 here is CASSTHRDRGYEQYF. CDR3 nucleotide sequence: TGTGCCAGCAGCACTCACCGGGACAGGGGGTACGAGCAGTACTTC.

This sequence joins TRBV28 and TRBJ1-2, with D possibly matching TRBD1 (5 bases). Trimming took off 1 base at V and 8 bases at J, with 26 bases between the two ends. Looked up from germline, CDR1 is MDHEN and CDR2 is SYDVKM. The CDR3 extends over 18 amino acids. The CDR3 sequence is CASSLLGGTKGQTGGYTF. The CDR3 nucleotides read TGTGCCAGCAGTTTATTAGGCGGGACTAAGGGCCAGACTGGGGGCTACACCTTC.

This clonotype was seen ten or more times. The CDR3: CSVEYGGEAHEQFF. CDR3 nucleotides: TGCAGCGTTGAATACGGGGGCGAAGCCCATGAGCAGTTCTTC. This chain links TRBV29-1 with TRBJ2-1; D tentatively reads TRBD1 or TRBD2 (6 bases each). V was clipped by 2 bases and J by 8 bases, with 16 bases between them. Germline V gives CDR1 SQVTM, CDR2 ANQGSEA. The CDR3 is made up of 14 amino acids.

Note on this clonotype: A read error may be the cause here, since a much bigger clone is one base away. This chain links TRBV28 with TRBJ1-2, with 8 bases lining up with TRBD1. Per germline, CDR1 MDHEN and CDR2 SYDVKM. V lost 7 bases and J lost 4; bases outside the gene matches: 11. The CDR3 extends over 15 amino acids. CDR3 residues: CASIPSPTGAYGYTF. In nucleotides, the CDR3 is TGTGCCAGCATCCCTTCCCCGACAGGGGCCTATGGCTACACCTTC.

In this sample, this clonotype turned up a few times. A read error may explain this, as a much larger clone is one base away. The CDR3 DNA is TGTGCCAGCAGTCTCCTCGGGGGCAACAATCAGCCCCAGCATTTT. Its translation: CASSLLGGNNQPQHF. The chain carries TRBV27 and TRBJ1-5; tentative D call: TRBD1 (6 bases). Germline V gene sequence: CDR1 MNHEY, CDR2 SMNVEV (reference sequence). Trimming left V 5 bases short and J 3 bases short, with 14 bases between. This CDR3 region has 15 residues.

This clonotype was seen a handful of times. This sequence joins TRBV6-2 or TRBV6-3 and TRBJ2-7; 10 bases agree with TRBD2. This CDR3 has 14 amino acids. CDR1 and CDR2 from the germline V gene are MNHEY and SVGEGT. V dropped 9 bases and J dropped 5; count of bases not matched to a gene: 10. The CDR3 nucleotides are TGTGCCAGTGTTTCTAGCGGGAGAGTCCACGAGCAGTACTTC. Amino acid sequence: CASVSSGRVHEQYF.

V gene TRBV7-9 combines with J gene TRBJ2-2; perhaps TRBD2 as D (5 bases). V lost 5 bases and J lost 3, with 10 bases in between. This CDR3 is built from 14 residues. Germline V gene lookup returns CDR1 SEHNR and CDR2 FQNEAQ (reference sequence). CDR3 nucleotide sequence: TGTGCCAGCAGCCGGGAATTGGACACCGGGGAGCTGTTTTTT. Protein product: CASSRELDTGELFF.

CDR3 residues: CASKAGQGDRSPLHF. CDR3 DNA sequence: TGTGCCAGCAAGGCCGGACAGGGGGATCGTTCACCCCTCCACTTT. The V gene is TRBV6-2 or TRBV6-3, the J gene TRBJ1-6, with 10 bases identical to TRBD1. CDR3 size: 15 residues. The germline V gene encodes CDR1 MNHEY and CDR2 SVGEGT. J lost 9 bases, V lost 7 bases, and 9 bases had no gene match.

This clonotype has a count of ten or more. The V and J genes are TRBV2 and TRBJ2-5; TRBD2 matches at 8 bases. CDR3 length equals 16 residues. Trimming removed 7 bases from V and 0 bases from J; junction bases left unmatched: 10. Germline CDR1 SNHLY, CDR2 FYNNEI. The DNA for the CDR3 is TGTGCCAGCACCTGGGGGCTAGCGGGCCACCAAGAGACCCAGTACTTC. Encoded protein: CASTWGLAGHQETQYF.

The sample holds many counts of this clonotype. CDR3 nucleotides: TGTGCCAGCAGCTTGGTTCCTACCCAAGATACGCAGTATTTT. Its translation: CASSLVPTQDTQYF. V usage is TRBV7-8 and J usage is TRBJ2-3; D gene ambiguous. Germline V gene lookup returns CDR1 SGHVS and CDR2 FQNEAQ. This CDR3 contains 14 residues. Trimming removed 3 bases from V and 5 bases from J, with 12 bases in between.

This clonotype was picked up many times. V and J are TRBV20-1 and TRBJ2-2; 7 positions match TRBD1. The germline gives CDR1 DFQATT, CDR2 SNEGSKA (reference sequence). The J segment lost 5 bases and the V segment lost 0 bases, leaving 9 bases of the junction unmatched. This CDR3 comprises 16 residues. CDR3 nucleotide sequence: TGCAGTGCTAGAGATGAAGGGGGCGTAGAGACCGGGGAGCTGTTTTTT. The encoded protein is CSARDEGGVETGELFF.